This T cell receptor (beta chain) was profiled in a study of beta chain features in type 1 diabetes. Study overall: Examined across all samples were approximately 99 million sorted cells. Points from the study as a whole: Researchers reported that naive, central memory and Treg TCRB repertoires appeared more similar in patients than in healthy donors.

Isolation of CD4+ naive, central memory, regulatory and stem cell-like memory cells was achieved by sorting via CD45RO/CCR7/CD25/CD127/CD95/CD27. Investigators reverse transcribed all isolated RNA, so they sequenced expressed TCRB transcripts. Sequencing was performed with immunoSEQ multiplex PCR; in TCRdb, only in-frame clones are kept and a portion is missing. The table shows more than 85,000 clones, with 40% occurring only once. This CDR3 has 16 residues. V was clipped by 1 base and J by 6 bases; unmatched bases: 7. From germline, CDR1 is ENHRY and CDR2 SYGVKD. With regard to this clone: The antigen is unknown.

Sample: stem cell memory CD4+ T cells from blood. The source is a woman aged 18-29 years in good health. The chain has TRBV10-3 and TRBJ1-2; 11 positions agree with TRBD1. This CDR3 is CAISEWTGGRPHGYTF. CDR3 nucleotides: TGTGCCATCAGTGAGTGGACAGGGGGCAGACCCCATGGCTACACCTTC.